The 26 T cell receptor beta chains reported below all come from one sample, sequenced in a study of T cells in Graves' hyperthyroidism and ophthalmopathy. RNA transcripts were the template for amplifying TCR beta CDR3 regions. HTBI primers were used for first-round RT-PCR of the TCR CDR3. TCRdb reprocessed the multiplex PCR reads via MiXCR and lists one record per CDR3 protein. In the table there are approximately 710,000 distinct CDR3 sequences, around 15% of which are singletons. The material sequenced was blood. These receptors all stem from a man aged 50-59 years with Graves' hyperthyroidism.

This clonotype showed up many times. The chain couples TRBV28 to TRBJ1-2; unclear D gene. The CDR3 is made up of 16 amino acids. Germline values: CDR1 MDHEN, CDR2 SYDVKM. V lost 3 bases and J lost 1, with 15 bases in between. CDR3 sequence (DNA): TGTGCCAGCAGTTTCAACGGCAAAACTAATAACTATGGCTACACCTTC. It translates to CASSFNGKTNNYGYTF.

This clonotype showed up many times. This chain links TRBV10-1 with TRBJ2-7, with D uncertain. Trimming stripped 0 bases from V and 7 bases from J, with 16 bases between. This CDR3 spans 15 amino acids. Germline-derived CDR1 and CDR2 are WNHNN and SYGVQD (reference sequence). The CDR3 loop reads CASSESMARAREQYF. The CDR3 bases are TGCGCCAGCAGTGAGTCAATGGCCCGGGCGAGGGAGCAGTACTTC.

There are a few counts of this clonotype. The chain links TRBV11-2 to TRBJ2-3, with TRBD2 as a possible D gene (5 bases). V was clipped by 3 bases and J by 3 bases, with 13 bases between them. The V gene's germline CDR1 is SGHAT and CDR2 FQNNGV. This CDR3 is 15 amino acids long. CDR3 loop: CASSFEISVTDTQYF. In DNA, the CDR3 is TGTGCCAGCAGCTTTGAAATTAGCGTGACAGATACGCAGTATTTT. Together with reference TRBV11-2 and TRBJ2-3, the CDR3 gives the full variable domain: EAGVAQSPRYKIIEKRQSVAFWCNPISGHATLYWYQQILGQGPKLLIQFQNNGVVDDSQLPKDRFSAERLKGVDSTLKIQPAKLEDSAVYLCASSFEISVTDTQYFGPGTRLTVL.

This clonotype has ten or more counts. The chain uses TRBV2 and TRBJ2-5, with D tentatively TRBD2 (5 bases). The CDR3 length is 15 residues. Deletions cut 4 bases from V and 5 bases from J, with 17 bases between. The V gene's germline CDR1 is SNHLY and CDR2 FYNNEI. CDR3 nucleotide sequence: TGTGCCAGCAGTGCTCAAACGGGAAGTGGGGAGACCCAGTACTTC. This translates into CASSAQTGSGETQYF.

CDR3: CSARDEVSSYEQYF. DNA of the CDR3: TGCAGTGCTAGAGACGAGGTATCATCCTACGAGCAGTACTTC. The chain has TRBV20-1 and TRBJ2-7, with D uncertain. The CDR3 contains 14 residues. V was trimmed by 0 bases and J by 1 base, leaving 10 bases between them. Germline CDR1 and CDR2: DFQATT and SNEGSKA (reference sequence).

This clonotype was found a few times. V usage is TRBV19 and J usage is TRBJ2-1; a possible D gene is TRBD2 (6 bases). The CDR3 sequence is 18 residues long. Trimming removed 6 bases from V and 5 bases from J, with 26 bases in between. Germline V gives CDR1 LNHDA, CDR2 SQIVND (reference sequence). The CDR3 region is CASRHVPGLSWDDNEQFF. CDR3 sequence (DNA): TGTGCCAGTAGACACGTCCCGGGACTTTCTTGGGATGACAATGAGCAGTTCTTC.

In this sample, this clonotype turned up many times. V and J are TRBV9 and TRBJ1-1, with D possibly being TRBD1 (5 bases). This CDR3 has 14 residues. Germline CDR1 and CDR2: SGDLS and YYNGEE. Trimming pared 2 bases from V and 5 bases from J, leaving 13 bases between. CDR3 in DNA: TGTGCCAGCAGCGTGTCCGGGGGAGAGACTGAAGCTTTCTTT. This sequence encodes CASSVSGGETEAFF.

In its sample, this clonotype was seen many times. The DNA of the CDR3 is TGTGCCAGCAGTTTGGTAGCGGGGTACTACAATGAGCAGTTCTTC. It encodes CASSLVAGYYNEQFF. This chain uses TRBV12-3 or TRBV12-4 with TRBJ2-1, with TRBD2 identical over 8 bases. The CDR3 totals 15 residues. With V trimmed by 3 bases and J by 3 bases, 4 bases remained unmatched.

The chain uses TRBV2 and TRBJ2-3; D unclear. The germline V gene has CDR1 SNHLY and CDR2 FYNNEI. Between the trimmed V and J ends, which lost 3 bases and 1 base, there was a span of 14 bases. The CDR3 runs 16 residues. CDR3: CASSDQAGGGTDTQYF. Here the CDR3 DNA reads TGTGCCAGCAGTGATCAGGCAGGTGGTGGCACAGATACGCAGTATTTT.

This clonotype appeared many times. The chain couples TRBV11-3 to TRBJ2-1; 8 nucleotides agree with TRBD2. The V gene end was trimmed by 5 bases and the J gene end by 8 bases; junction bases not matched to a gene: 14. Germline-derived CDR1 and CDR2 are SGHNT and YENEEA. This CDR3 is built from 16 residues. CDR3 coding DNA: TGTGCCAGCAGCCCGGCCGGGACTAGGATGTTAGATGAGCAGTTCTTC. Translation: CASSPAGTRMLDEQFF.

The V gene is TRBV28, the J gene TRBJ1-5; D uncertain. This CDR3 comprises 15 residues. In germline, CDR1 is MDHEN, CDR2 SYDVKM. Trimming cost V 4 bases and J 6 bases, with 16 bases left between them. In DNA, the CDR3 is TGTGCCAGCAGTTCCCGGGTCTTTCGGGGTCAGCCCCAGCATTTT. It encodes CASSSRVFRGQPQHF. Full variable domain (remainder filled in from reference TRBV28 and TRBJ1-5): DVKVTQSSRYLVKRTGEKVFLECVQDMDHENMFWYRQDPGLGLRLIYFSYDVKMKEKGDIPEGYSVSREKKERFSLILESASTNQTSMYLCASSSRVFRGQPQHFGDGTRLSIL.

This chain uses TRBV25-1 with TRBJ2-2; 7 bases are a match to TRBD1. Germline V gene sequence: CDR1 MGHDK, CDR2 SYGVNS. The CDR3 is 14 amino acids. J was trimmed by 4 bases and V by 8 bases; bases with no gene match: 7. CDR3: CASGDRVGTGELFF. CDR3 DNA sequence: TGTGCCAGCGGAGACAGGGTGGGCACCGGGGAGCTGTTTTTT.

This clonotype was observed many times. The V call is TRBV28, the J call TRBJ2-5, with a weak D call TRBD1 (5 bases). The CDR3 extends over 12 amino acids. Per germline, CDR1 MDHEN and CDR2 SYDVKM. V was cut by 6 bases and J by 5 bases, with 10 bases left in between. CDR3 protein: CASSDSRETQYF. In DNA form, the CDR3 reads TGTGCCAGCAGCGACAGTCGGGAGACCCAGTACTTC.

The table lists this clonotype with many counts. This sequence joins TRBV7-9 and TRBJ1-1; 7 bases fit TRBD1. The length of the CDR3 is 14 residues. J was trimmed by 5 bases and V by 2 bases; bases with no gene match: 5. Looked up from germline, CDR1 is SEHNR and CDR2 is FQNEAQ (reference sequence). The CDR3 here is CASSLTGERTEAFF. For the CDR3, the DNA is TGTGCCAGCAGCTTAACAGGGGAGAGGACTGAAGCTTTCTTT.

This clonotype has only a few counts. The genes are TRBV29-1 and TRBJ2-7; TRBD1 agrees at 9 bases. Losses at the gene ends were 1 base for V and 6 bases for J; bases not matched to a gene: 4. CDR3 length equals 13 residues. Per germline, CDR1 SQVTM and CDR2 ANQGSEA. This chain's CDR3 is CSVEGETGGEQYF. The CDR3 nucleotides read TGCAGCGTTGAAGGCGAGACAGGGGGCGAGCAGTACTTC.

The V gene is TRBV7-2, the J gene TRBJ1-4; D not certain. The V gene lost 1 base and the J gene lost 0 bases, with 9 bases spanning the gap. This CDR3 region has 16 residues. In germline, CDR1 is SGHTA, CDR2 FQGNSA. In DNA, the CDR3 is TGTGCCAGCAGCTTAGTGGGTACAGCAACTAATGAAAAACTGTTTTTT. Amino acids: CASSLVGTATNEKLFF.

The CDR3 is CASSYEATENQPQHF. CDR3 bases: TGTGCCAGCAGTTACGAGGCCACTGAGAATCAGCCCCAGCATTTT. V and J are TRBV7-8 and TRBJ1-5; D is unclear. The CDR3 totals 15 residues. Germline V lookup: CDR1 SGHVS, CDR2 FQNEAQ. Trimming took off 6 bases at V and 4 bases at J, with 16 bases between the two ends.

This clonotype has just a few counts. V is TRBV10-3 and J is TRBJ2-2; D is possibly TRBD2 (6 bases). Germline V lookup: CDR1 ENHRY, CDR2 SYGVKD. V dropped 6 bases and J dropped 4 bases, with 15 bases sitting between them. This CDR3 has 15 amino acids. CDR3 residues: CAIRASEAGTGELFF. For the CDR3, the DNA is TGTGCCATCAGGGCTAGCGAGGCGGGCACCGGGGAGCTGTTTTTT.

This clonotype appeared many times. The chain couples TRBV7-2 to TRBJ2-7; 11 bases align to TRBD1. The CDR3 consists of 15 residues. V lost 5 bases and J lost 4; bases outside the gene matches: 7. Germline-derived CDR1 and CDR2 are SGHTA and FQGNSA. The CDR3 nucleotides are TGTGCCAGCAGCGCGGGGACAGGGGGTGTTTACGAGCAGTACTTC. Protein product: CASSAGTGGVYEQYF. Supplemented by reference TRBV7-2 and TRBJ2-7, the full variable domain reads GAGVSQSPSNKVTEKGKDVELRCDPISGHTALYWYRQSLGQGLEFLIYFQGNSAPDKSGLPSDRFSAERTGGSVSTLTIQRTQQEDSAVYLCASSAGTGGVYEQYFGPGTRLTVT.

This clonotype was seen ten or more times. The rearrangement uses TRBV30 and TRBJ2-2; D ambiguous. The germline V gene has CDR1 GTSNPN and CDR2 SVGIG (reference sequence). Trimming pared 1 base from V and 5 bases from J, leaving 11 bases between. CDR3 length: 14 residues. The DNA of the CDR3 is TGTGCCTGGAGTGGGATATCTTTTACCGGGGAGCTGTTTTTT. Translated: CAWSGISFTGELFF.

This clonotype was observed many times. The CDR3 loop is CASSSGRASYEQYF. Here the CDR3 DNA reads TGTGCCAGCAGCTCTGGGAGGGCCTCCTACGAGCAGTACTTC. V is TRBV7-6 and J is TRBJ2-7, with 7 bases lining up with TRBD2. Germline CDR1 is SGHVS and CDR2 is FNYEAQ. V shed 4 bases, J shed 0 bases, and the junction held 3 bases outside the gene matches. This CDR3 has 14 amino acids.

This clonotype occurred many times. The chain has TRBV11-2 and TRBJ2-7; D is perhaps TRBD2 (7 bases). The CDR3 totals 16 residues. The ends were cut back, 5 bases at V and 2 bases at J, with 19 bases in the middle. Germline assignment: CDR1 SGHAT and CDR2 FQNNGV. The DNA of the CDR3 is TGTGCCAGCAGCCTGATATCCGGGGGGCACCCCTACGAGCAGTACTTC. It specifies CASSLISGGHPYEQYF.

This clonotype came up a few times. The chain recombines TRBV28 with TRBJ2-5, with D tentatively TRBD1 or TRBD2 (6 bases each). Germline CDR1 and CDR2: MDHEN and SYDVKM. There are 14 residues in the CDR3. Between the trimmed V and J ends, which lost 1 base and 9 bases, there was a span of 15 bases. The CDR3 sequence: CASSLFGGRGAQYF. The CDR3 DNA reads as TGTGCCAGCAGTTTATTTGGGGGCCGCGGGGCCCAGTACTTC.

This clonotype was counted many times. The chain joins TRBV3-1 to TRBJ2-7; 9 bases fit TRBD1. J gave up 4 bases and V 1 base, and 5 bases lay outside the gene matches. The CDR3 has 15 residues. Germline V lookup: CDR1 LGHDT, CDR2 YNNKEL (reference sequence). CDR3 DNA: TGTGCCAGCAGCCAAGTCGGGACAGGGCGGTACGAGCAGTACTTC. Protein: CASSQVGTGRYEQYF.

In this sample, this clonotype turned up many times. J is TRBJ2-1 and V is TRBV6-2 or TRBV6-3; 8 bases line up with TRBD2. Trimming at V came to 5 bases and at J to 1 base, leaving 7 bases not matched to a gene. Germline assignment: CDR1 MNHEY and CDR2 SVGEGT. The CDR3 consists of 16 residues. The CDR3 here is CASSAGLAVSYNEQFF. In nucleotides, the CDR3 is TGTGCCAGCAGTGCAGGACTAGCCGTATCCTACAATGAGCAGTTCTTC.

Of note for this clonotype: A much larger clone is a single base away; this may be a read error. This chain joins TRBV20-1 and TRBJ2-7; D is perhaps TRBD1 or TRBD2 (5 bases each). The germline V gene has CDR1 DFQATT and CDR2 SNEGSKA (reference sequence). V lost 3 bases, J lost 3 bases, and 15 bases lay in between. This CDR3 is 14 amino acids long. Here the CDR3 reads CSASRGRVNYEQYF. CDR3 sequence (DNA): TGCAGTGCTAGCCGGGGCAGGGTTAACTACGAGCAGTACTTC.